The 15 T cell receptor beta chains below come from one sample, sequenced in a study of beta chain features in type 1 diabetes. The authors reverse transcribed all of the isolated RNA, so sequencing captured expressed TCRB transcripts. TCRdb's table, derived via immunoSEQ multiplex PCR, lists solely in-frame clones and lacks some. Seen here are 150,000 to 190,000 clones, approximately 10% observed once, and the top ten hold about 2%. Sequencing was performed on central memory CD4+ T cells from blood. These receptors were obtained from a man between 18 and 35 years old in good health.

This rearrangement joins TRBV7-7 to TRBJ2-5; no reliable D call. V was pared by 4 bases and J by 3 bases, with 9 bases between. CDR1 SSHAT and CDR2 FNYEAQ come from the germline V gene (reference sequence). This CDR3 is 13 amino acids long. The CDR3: CASSWSRKETQYF. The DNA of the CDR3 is TGTGCCAGCAGCTGGTCCCGCAAAGAGACCCAGTACTTC.

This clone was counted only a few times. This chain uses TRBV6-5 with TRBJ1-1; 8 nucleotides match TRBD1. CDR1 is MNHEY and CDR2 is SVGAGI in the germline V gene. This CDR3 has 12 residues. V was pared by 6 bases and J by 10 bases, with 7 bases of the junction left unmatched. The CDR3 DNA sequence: TGTGCCAGCAGCCTACAGGGGGGTTCAGCTTTCTTT. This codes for CASSLQGGSAFF.

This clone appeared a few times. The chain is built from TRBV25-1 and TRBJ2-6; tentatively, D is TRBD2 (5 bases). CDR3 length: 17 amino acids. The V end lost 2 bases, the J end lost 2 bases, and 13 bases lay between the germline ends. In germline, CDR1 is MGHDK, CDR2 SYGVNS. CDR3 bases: TGTGCCAGCAGTGAAGAGCGAGGGAGAGCTGGGGCCAACGTCCTGACTTTC. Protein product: CASSEERGRAGANVLTF.

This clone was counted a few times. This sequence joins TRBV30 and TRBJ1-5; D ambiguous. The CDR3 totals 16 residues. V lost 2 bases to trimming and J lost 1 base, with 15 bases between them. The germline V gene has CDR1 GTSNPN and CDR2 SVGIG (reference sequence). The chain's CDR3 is CAWSKSRPGSNQPQHF. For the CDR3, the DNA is TGTGCCTGGAGTAAATCACGTCCGGGAAGCAATCAGCCCCAGCATTTT.

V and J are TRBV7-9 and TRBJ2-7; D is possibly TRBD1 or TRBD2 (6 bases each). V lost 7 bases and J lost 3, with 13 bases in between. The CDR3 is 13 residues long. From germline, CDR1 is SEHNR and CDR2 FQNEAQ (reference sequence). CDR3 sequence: CASKKGGFYEQYF. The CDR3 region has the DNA TGTGCCAGCAAAAAGGGGGGATTCTACGAGCAGTACTTC.

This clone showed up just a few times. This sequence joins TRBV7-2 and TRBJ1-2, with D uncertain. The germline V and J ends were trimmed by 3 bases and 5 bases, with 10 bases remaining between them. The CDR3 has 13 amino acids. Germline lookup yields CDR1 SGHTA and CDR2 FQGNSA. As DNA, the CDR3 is TGTGCCAGCAGCTTTTCGGTCGAGTATGGCTACACCTTC. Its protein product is CASSFSVEYGYTF.

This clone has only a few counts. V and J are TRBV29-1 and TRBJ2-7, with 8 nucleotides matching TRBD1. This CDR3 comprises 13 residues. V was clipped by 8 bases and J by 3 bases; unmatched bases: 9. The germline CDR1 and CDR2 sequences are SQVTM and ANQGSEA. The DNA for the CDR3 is TGCAGCTTTACCGGGACAGGAGACTACGAGCAGTACTTC. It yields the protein CSFTGTGDYEQYF.

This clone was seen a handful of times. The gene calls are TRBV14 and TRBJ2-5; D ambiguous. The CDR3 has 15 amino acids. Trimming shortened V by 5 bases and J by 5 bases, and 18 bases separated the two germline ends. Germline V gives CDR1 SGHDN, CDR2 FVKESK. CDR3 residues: CASSRRAAFLETQYF. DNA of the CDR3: TGTGCCAGCAGCAGACGGGCGGCGTTTTTGGAGACCCAGTACTTC.

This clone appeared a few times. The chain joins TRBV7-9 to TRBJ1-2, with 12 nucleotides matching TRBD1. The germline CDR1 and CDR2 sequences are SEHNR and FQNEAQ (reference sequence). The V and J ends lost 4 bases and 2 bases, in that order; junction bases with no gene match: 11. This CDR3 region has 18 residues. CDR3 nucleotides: TGTGCCAGCAGCTATGCCGGGACAGGGGGCGCAGGGAACTATGGCTACACCTTC. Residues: CASSYAGTGGAGNYGYTF. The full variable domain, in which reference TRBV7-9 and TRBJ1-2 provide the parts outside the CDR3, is DTGVSQNPRHKITKRGQNVTFRCDPISEHNRLYWYRQTLGQGPEFLTYFQNEAQLEKSRLLSDRFSAERPKGSFSTLEIQRTEQGDSAMYLCASSYAGTGGAGNYGYTFGSGTRLTVV.

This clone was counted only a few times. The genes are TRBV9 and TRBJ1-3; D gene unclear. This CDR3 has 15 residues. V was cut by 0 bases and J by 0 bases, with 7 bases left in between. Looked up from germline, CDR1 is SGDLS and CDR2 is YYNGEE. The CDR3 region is CASSVGRSSGNTIYF. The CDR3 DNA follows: TGTGCCAGCAGCGTAGGCCGGAGCTCTGGAAACACCATATATTTT.

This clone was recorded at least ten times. The CDR3 protein is CSASVQREQYF. The DNA of the CDR3 is TGCAGTGCTAGTGTACAGCGCGAGCAGTACTTC. The chain links TRBV20-1 to TRBJ2-7, with no clear D. The CDR3 is made up of 11 amino acids. V was cut by 3 bases and J by 6 bases, with 9 bases left in between. Looked up from germline, CDR1 is DFQATT and CDR2 is SNEGSKA (reference sequence).

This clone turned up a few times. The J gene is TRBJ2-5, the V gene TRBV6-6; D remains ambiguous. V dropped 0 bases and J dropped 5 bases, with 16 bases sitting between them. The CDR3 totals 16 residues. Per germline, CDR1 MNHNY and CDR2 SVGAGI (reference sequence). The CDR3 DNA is TGTGCCAGCAGTTACTCGACGGTAACCGTGGGGGAGACCCAGTACTTC. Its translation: CASSYSTVTVGETQYF.

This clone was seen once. The chain's CDR3 is CASSQEDWQTQYF. The CDR3 region has the DNA TGCGCCAGCAGCCAAGAGGACTGGCAGACCCAGTACTTC. The rearrangement uses TRBV4-1 and TRBJ2-5, with D tentatively TRBD2 (5 bases). Germline V gives CDR1 MGHRA, CDR2 YSYEKL. Trimming removed 0 bases from V and 6 bases from J, with 8 bases in between. The CDR3 covers 13 residues.

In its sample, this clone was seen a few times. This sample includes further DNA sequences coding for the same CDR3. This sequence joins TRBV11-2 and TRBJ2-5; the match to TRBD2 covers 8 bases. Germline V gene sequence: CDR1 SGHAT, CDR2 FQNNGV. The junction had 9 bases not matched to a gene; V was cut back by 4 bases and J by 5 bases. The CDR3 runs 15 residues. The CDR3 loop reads CASSSNSGVRETQYF. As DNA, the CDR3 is TGTGCCAGCAGCTCAAATAGCGGGGTGCGGGAGACCCAGTACTTC.

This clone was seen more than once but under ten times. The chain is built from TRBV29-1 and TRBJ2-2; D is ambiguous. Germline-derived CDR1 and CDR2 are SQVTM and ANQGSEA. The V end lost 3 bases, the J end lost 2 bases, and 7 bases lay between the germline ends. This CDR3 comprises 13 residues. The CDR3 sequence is CSVEGRNTGELFF. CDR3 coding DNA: TGCAGCGTTGAGGGCAGAAACACCGGGGAGCTGTTTTTT.